The 10 T cell receptor beta chains given below trace back to one sample, sequenced in a study of blood T cell repertoires in COVID-19. This table comes from immunoSEQ multiplex PCR, and its TCRdb copy is limited to in-frame clones, with some not included. The profile shows 350,000 to 450,000 clones, less than 90% of them singletons. The specimen was peripheral blood. The receptors were sampled from a woman aged 55-69 years with COVID-19, enrolled during active disease.

This chain links TRBV5-1 with TRBJ2-7; 11 nucleotides line up with TRBD2. Losses at the gene ends were 3 bases for V and 6 bases for J; bases not matched to a gene: 8. This CDR3 has 15 residues. Germline V gene data show CDR1 as SGHRS and CDR2 as YFSETQ. This chain's CDR3 is CASSSSASGGSEQYF. For the CDR3, the DNA is TGCGCCAGCAGCTCTTCGGCTAGCGGGGGGAGCGAGCAGTACTTC.

The rearrangement joins TRBV27 to TRBJ1-1, with D unclear. Germline lookup yields CDR1 MNHEY and CDR2 SMNVEV (reference sequence). V was clipped by 0 bases and J by 0 bases, with 8 bases between them. There are 15 residues in the CDR3. The chain's CDR3 is CASSLSANMNTEAFF. The CDR3 DNA follows: TGTGCCAGCAGTTTATCAGCGAATATGAACACTGAAGCTTTCTTT.

This chain links TRBV7-3 with TRBJ2-3, with 8 positions matching TRBD2. Germline CDR1 SGHTA, CDR2 FQGTGA. The V segment lost 2 bases and the J segment 6 bases; nucleotides outside the gene matches: 10. The CDR3 is 16 residues long. The CDR3 is CASSLLGAGARDTQYF. The CDR3 DNA sequence: TGTGCCAGCAGCTTACTGGGAGCGGGGGCCAGGGATACGCAGTATTTT.

The J gene is TRBJ2-7, the V gene TRBV6-1, with D unclear. Trimming took 5 bases from V and 7 from J, leaving 9 bases between them. Germline V CDR1 and CDR2: MNHNS, SASEGT. The CDR3 spans 11 residues. The CDR3 protein is CASSSLGEQYF. In nucleotides, the CDR3 is TGTGCCAGCAGTTCGCTAGGAGAGCAGTACTTC.

The CDR3 sequence: CASSVPIRGPNTGELFF. CDR3 DNA: TGTGCCAGCAGCGTGCCTATCAGGGGGCCGAACACCGGGGAGCTGTTTTTT. The gene calls are TRBV9 and TRBJ2-2, with TRBD1 matching over 8 bases. The germline V gene encodes CDR1 SGDLS and CDR2 YYNGEE. The CDR3 runs 17 residues. The V and J ends lost 2 bases and 0 bases, in that order; junction bases with no gene match: 6.

This chain links TRBV11-1 with TRBJ2-1; 10 nucleotides align to TRBD2. Germline values: CDR1 SGHAT, CDR2 FQDESV (reference sequence). CDR3 size: 14 residues. The V and J ends lost 2 bases and 10 bases, in that order; junction bases with no gene match: 5. CDR3 nucleotides: TGTGCCAGCAGCTTAACCCTAGCGGGGGAGGAGCAGTTCTTC. Translation gives CASSLTLAGEEQFF.

DNA of the CDR3: TGTGCCAGCTCACCGGTTCGGGAGGGTGAAGCTTTCTTT. Translating it yields CASSPVREGEAFF. The chain employs TRBV18 and TRBJ1-1; D is unclear. Deletions cut 3 bases from V and 7 bases from J, with 12 bases between. The germline V gene encodes CDR1 KGHSH and CDR2 LQKENI. This CDR3 region has 13 residues.

Written as DNA, the CDR3 is TGTGCCAGCAGTTTGACAGGGGGGAACACTGAAGCTTTCTTT. This encodes CASSLTGGNTEAFF. The chain uses TRBV5-4 and TRBJ1-1; TRBD1 matches 9 bases. The CDR3 contains 14 residues. V was clipped by 5 bases and J by 1 base; unmatched bases: 3. In germline, CDR1 is SGHNT, CDR2 YYREEE (reference sequence).

This clone is a singleton in its sample. The rearrangement uses TRBV5-5 and TRBJ2-3; perhaps TRBD1 as D (6 bases). The germline gives CDR1 SGHKS, CDR2 YYEKEE (reference sequence). V was pared by 4 bases and J by 0 bases, with 12 bases between. The CDR3 totals 15 residues. The CDR3 here is CASSPDSLSTDTQYF. The CDR3 region has the DNA TGTGCCAGCAGCCCGGACAGCCTAAGCACAGATACGCAGTATTTT. Using reference TRBV5-5 and TRBJ2-3 for the parts outside the CDR3, the full variable domain is DAGVTQSPTHLIKTRGQQVTLRCSPISGHKSVSWYQQVLGQGPQFIFQYYEKEERGRGNFPDRFSARQFPNYSSELNVNALLLGDSALYLCASSPDSLSTDTQYFGPGTRLTVL.

The CDR3 loop reads CASLPANGNTEAFF. CDR3 nucleotides: TGTGCCAGCCTCCCTGCGAACGGGAACACTGAAGCTTTCTTT. The J gene is TRBJ1-1, the V gene TRBV18; the D is unclear. This CDR3 comprises 14 residues. Germline CDR1 is KGHSH and CDR2 is LQKENI. V lost 8 bases, J lost 1 base, and 14 bases lay in between.